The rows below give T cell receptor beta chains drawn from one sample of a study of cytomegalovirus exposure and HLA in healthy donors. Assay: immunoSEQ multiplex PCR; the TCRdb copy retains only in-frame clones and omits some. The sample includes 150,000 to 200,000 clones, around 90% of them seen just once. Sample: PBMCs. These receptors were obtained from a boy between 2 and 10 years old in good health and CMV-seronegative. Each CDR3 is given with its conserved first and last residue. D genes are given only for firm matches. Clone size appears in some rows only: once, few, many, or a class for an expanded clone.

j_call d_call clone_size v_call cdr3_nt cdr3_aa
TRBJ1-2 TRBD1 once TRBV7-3 TGTGCCAGCAGCTTAGGGACAGGGACCCAATACACCTTC CASSLGTGTQYTF
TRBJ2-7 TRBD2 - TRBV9 TGTGCCAGCAGCCCCCGGGAGGGCCGCGAGCAGTACTTC CASSPREGREQYF
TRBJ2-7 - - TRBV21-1 TGTGCCAGCAGCAAAACCTGGGCGCGCCCTGGGAGGGGCCTAGACTACGAGCAGTACTTC CASSKTWARPGRGLDYEQYF
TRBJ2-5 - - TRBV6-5 TGTGCCAGCAGTAACTACGACATGCTAGAGACCCAGTACTTC CASSNYDMLETQYF
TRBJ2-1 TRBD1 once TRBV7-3 TGTGCCAGCAGCCCAAAGGGAGTGGCGACAGGGGGAAGGAATGAGCAGTTCTTC CASSPKGVATGGRNEQFF
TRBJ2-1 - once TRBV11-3 TGTGCCAGCAGCTTAGATAGTAGCTCCTACAATGAGCAGTTCTTC CASSLDSSSYNEQFF
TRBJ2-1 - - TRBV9 TGTGCCAGCAGCGTAGTTGTGGGCGCCTCCTACAATGAGCAGTTCTTC CASSVVVGASYNEQFF
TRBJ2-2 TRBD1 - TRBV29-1 TGCAGCGTCCACAGGGGGCAAAACACCGGGGAGCTGTTTTTT CSVHRGQNTGELFF
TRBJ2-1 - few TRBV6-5 TGTGCCAGCAGTCACGGCAATGAGCAGTTCTTC CASSHGNEQFF
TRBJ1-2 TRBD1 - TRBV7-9 TGTTCCAGCAGCTTCTTTACAGGGGGCGGCGGCTACACCTTC CSSSFFTGGGGYTF
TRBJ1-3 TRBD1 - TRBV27 TGTGCCAGCAGAGGACAGGGGATAAGAAACACCATATATTTT CASRGQGIRNTIYF
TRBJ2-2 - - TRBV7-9 TGTGCCAGCAGCGCCACAGGGAACACCGGGGAGCTGTTTTTT CASSATGNTGELFF
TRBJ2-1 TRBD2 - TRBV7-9 TGTGCCAGCAGCCGCCGGGGTCTAGCGGGGGCCTCCAATGAGCAGTTCTTC CASSRRGLAGASNEQFF
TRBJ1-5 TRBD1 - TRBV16 TGTGCCAGCAGCCAATTATTAGGGGGCCGGGGCAATCAGCCCCAGCATTTT CASSQLLGGRGNQPQHF
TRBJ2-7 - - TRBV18 TGTGCCAGCTCACCGGGCTACGAGCAGTACTTC CASSPGYEQYF
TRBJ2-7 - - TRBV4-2 TGTGCCAGCAGCCAAGAAGAAGCCCCGCCCTCATACGAGCAGTACTTC CASSQEEAPPSYEQYF
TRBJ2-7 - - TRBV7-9 TGTGCCAGCAGCCCACGCACCGGGACACAAGCCTACGAGCAGTACTTC CASSPRTGTQAYEQYF
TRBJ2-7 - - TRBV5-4 TGTGCCAGCAGCTTGGGAGGGAAGGTCAGATCCTACGAGCAGTACTTC CASSLGGKVRSYEQYF
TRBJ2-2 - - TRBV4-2 TGTGCCAGCAGTCAAGGGTTCGGGACACCTACCGGGGAGCTGTTTTTT CASSQGFGTPTGELFF
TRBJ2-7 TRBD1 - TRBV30 TGTGCCTGGAGTGTAGAAACCGGGACAGGGGTTTACGAGCAGTACTTC CAWSVETGTGVYEQYF
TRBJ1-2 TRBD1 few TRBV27 TGTGCCAGCAGTGTGGCCAGTGTGGGACAGGAGGCGAGACGTCGCTATGGCTACACCTTC CASSVASVGQEARRRYGYTF
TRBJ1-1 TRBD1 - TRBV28 TGTGCCAGCAGTTCACCGGGACAGGGTAACACTGAAGCTTTCTTT CASSSPGQGNTEAFF
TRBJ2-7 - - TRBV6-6 TGTGCCAGCAGTTACGTCCAGGGATCCTACGAGCAGTACTTC CASSYVQGSYEQYF
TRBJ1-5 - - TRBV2 TGTGCCAGCAGTCAGTCTCCCACTCAGCCCCAGCATTTT CASSQSPTQPQHF
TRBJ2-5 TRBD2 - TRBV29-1 TGCAGCGTTGGAGGTAGCGGGAGGTCAGGGGAGACCCAGTACTTC CSVGGSGRSGETQYF
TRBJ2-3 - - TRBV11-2 TGTGCCAGCAGCTCCCTAATAACAGTCACAGATACGCAGTATTTT CASSSLITVTDTQYF
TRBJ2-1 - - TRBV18 TGTGCCAGCTCACAACGGCTAGGGGACAATGAGCAGTTCTTC CASSQRLGDNEQFF
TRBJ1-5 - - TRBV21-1 TGTGCCAGCAGCTCGCGGACACAGGATGATCAGCCCCAGCATTTT CASSSRTQDDQPQHF
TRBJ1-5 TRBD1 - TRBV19 TGTGCCAGTACATCAACCCCCCCGGGACAGCGAAATCAGCCCCAGCATTTT CASTSTPPGQRNQPQHF
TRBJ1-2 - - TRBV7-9 TGTGCCAGCAGCTTAGCGGTCTACCATGGCTACACCTTC CASSLAVYHGYTF
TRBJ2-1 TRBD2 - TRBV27 TGTGCCAGCAGTGACGTTAGCGGGAGGGCCCTTGGCAATGAGCAGTTCTTC CASSDVSGRALGNEQFF
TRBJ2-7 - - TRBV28 TGTGCCAGCAGTCCGCGAGACAGGAGCCACTACGAGCAGTACTTC CASSPRDRSHYEQYF
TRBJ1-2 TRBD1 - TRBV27 TGTGCCAGCAGTCAGCTGGACAGGGGTCATGGCTACACCTTC CASSQLDRGHGYTF
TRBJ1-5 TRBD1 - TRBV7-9 TGTGCCAGCAGCCCCCAGGGGGCGGACCAGCCCCAGCATTTT CASSPQGADQPQHF
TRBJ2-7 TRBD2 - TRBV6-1 TGTGCCAGCAGTGCTACTAGCGGGAGTTCCTACGAGCAGTACTTC CASSATSGSSYEQYF
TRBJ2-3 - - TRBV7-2 TGTGCCAGCAGCTTAGGACCGGGAGTTGGCACAGATACGCAGTATTTT CASSLGPGVGTDTQYF
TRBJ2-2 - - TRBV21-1 TGTGCCAGCAGGACGACTAGCAAGGGGTCCGGGGAGCTGTTTTTT CASRTTSKGSGELFF
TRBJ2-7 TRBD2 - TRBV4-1 TGCGCCAGCAGCCAACAAGTGACTAGCGCGTCCTACGAGCAGTACTTC CASSQQVTSASYEQYF
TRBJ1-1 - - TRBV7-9 TGTGCCAGCAGCTTAACATCGCCGGGAAGCGCTGAAGCTTTCTTT CASSLTSPGSAEAFF
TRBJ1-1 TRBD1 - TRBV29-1 TGCAGCGTGGGGACAGGGGGCACTGAAGCTTTCTTT CSVGTGGTEAFF